This entry lists 5 T cell receptor beta chains sequenced from one sample in a study of cytomegalovirus exposure and HLA in healthy donors. PCR employed 60 Vbeta and 13 Jbeta primers. The protocol was immunoSEQ multiplex PCR, while the TCRdb copy is restricted to in-frame clones and leaves out a portion. The table has around 55,000 clones, about four fifths seen once. The sample taken for sequencing was PBMCs. Every receptor here comes from a female donor in good health and CMV-seronegative.

The chain is built from TRBV6-5 and TRBJ2-7, with 7 bases that match TRBD1. The CDR3 sequence is 15 residues long. J lost 0 bases, V lost 4 bases, and 6 bases had no gene match. Germline CDR1 MNHEY, CDR2 SVGAGI. The CDR3, as DNA: TGTGCCAGCAGTTCCCGACAGGGTTACTCCTACGAGCAGTACTTC. It translates to CASSSRQGYSYEQYF.

CDR3 amino acids: CATSRDRDTQYF. CDR3 coding DNA: TGTGCCACCAGCAGAGACAGAGATACGCAGTATTTT. The chain combines TRBV15 with TRBJ2-3; D is ambiguous. The CDR3 totals 12 residues. The V gene lost 0 bases and the J gene lost 5 bases, with 3 bases spanning the gap. The germline CDR1 and CDR2 sequences are LNHNV and YYDKDF (reference sequence).

The rearrangement links TRBV4-3 to TRBJ1-2; unclear D gene. V lost 0 bases, J lost 3 bases, and 11 bases lay in between. CDR3 length: 15 amino acids. Germline V CDR1 and CDR2: LGHNA, YSLEER. CDR3 amino acids: CASSQDILVDYGYTF. The CDR3 nucleotides read TGCGCCAGCAGCCAAGACATATTAGTGGACTATGGCTACACCTTC.

The chain couples TRBV7-9 to TRBJ1-1; D might be TRBD1 (6 bases). Germline CDR1 and CDR2: SEHNR and FQNEAQ (reference sequence). Between the trimmed V and J ends, which lost 6 bases and 5 bases, there was a span of 25 bases. The CDR3 covers 17 residues. CDR3 DNA: TGTGCCAGCAGTCCAACCCCGGAGGGGGGGCGTGGGACTGAAGCTTTCTTT. This gives the protein CASSPTPEGGRGTEAFF.

The chain uses TRBV2 and TRBJ2-2, with 7 bases that match TRBD1. Germline V gene lookup returns CDR1 SNHLY and CDR2 FYNNEI. The junction had 6 bases not matched to a gene; V was cut back by 4 bases and J by 1 base. This CDR3 spans 16 amino acids. The CDR3 loop is CASSAGQRKNTGELFF. The CDR3 DNA sequence: TGTGCCAGCAGTGCGGGACAGCGAAAGAACACCGGGGAGCTGTTTTTT.